A selection of T cell receptor beta chains follows, all from one sample in a study of blood T cell repertoires in COVID-19. The protocol was immunoSEQ multiplex PCR, while the TCRdb copy is restricted to in-frame clones and leaves out a portion. This table holds about 73,000 clones, around 81% found once. Sequences were obtained from peripheral blood. These TCRs come from a human donor in a cohort sampled during active COVID-19. Both conserved end residues are part of each CDR3. Each record gives: V gene, D gene, CDR3 protein. D genes are given only for firm matches.

TRBV5-1 | TRBD2 | CASSPSGGSYNEQFF
TRBV4-1 | - | CASSQDVSRGYGYTF
TRBV24-1 | - | CATSVGGNQPQHF
TRBV7-9 | TRBD1 | CASSLGDRGLKDTQYF
TRBV4-1 | TRBD2 | CASSQDHRLARGEQYF
TRBV24-1 | TRBD2 | CATSDWGVLARNEQFF
TRBV7-3 | TRBD1 | CASSLGQGAREQFF
TRBV2 | TRBD2 | CASRRLAGGNNEQFF
TRBV5-6 | - | CASSLAGAEGYTF
TRBV27 | - | CATQPTPPQGGLRGYTF